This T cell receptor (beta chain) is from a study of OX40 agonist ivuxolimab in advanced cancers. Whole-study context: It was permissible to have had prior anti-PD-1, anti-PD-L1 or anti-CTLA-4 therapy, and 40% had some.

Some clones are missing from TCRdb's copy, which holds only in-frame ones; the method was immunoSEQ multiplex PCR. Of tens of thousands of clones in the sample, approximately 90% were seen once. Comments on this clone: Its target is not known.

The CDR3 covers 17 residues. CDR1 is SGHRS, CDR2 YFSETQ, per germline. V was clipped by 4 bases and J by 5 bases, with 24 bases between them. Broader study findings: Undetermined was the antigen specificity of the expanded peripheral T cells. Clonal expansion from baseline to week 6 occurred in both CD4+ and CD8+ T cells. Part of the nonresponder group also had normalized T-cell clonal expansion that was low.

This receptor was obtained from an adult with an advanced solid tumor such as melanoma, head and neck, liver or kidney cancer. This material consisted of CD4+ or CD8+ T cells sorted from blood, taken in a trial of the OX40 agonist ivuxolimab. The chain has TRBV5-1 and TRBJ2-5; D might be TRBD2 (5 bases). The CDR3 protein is CASSPARLLPQWETQYF. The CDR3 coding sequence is TGCGCCAGCAGCCCGGCCAGACTACTCCCCCAGTGGGAGACCCAGTACTTC.